The clone carrying this T cell receptor beta chain was recorded a few times. Its antigen is currently unknown. Donors counted as nominally healthy when sampled, yet unrecorded immune exposures were likely. This sample was included in a study of cytomegalovirus exposure and HLA in healthy donors. Primers: 60 Vbeta forward and 13 Jbeta reverse. Assay: immunoSEQ multiplex PCR; the TCRdb copy retains only in-frame clones and omits some. Found here are around 93,000 clones, roughly four fifths of them singletons; the top ten hold roughly 3.5%. The V gene's germline CDR1 is SGHVS and CDR2 FNYEAQ. V shed 2 bases and J shed 4 bases, with 14 bases lying between them. The CDR3 consists of 15 residues. Study results and caveats: Later analysis suggested links between common viral pathogens and several top significant clusters. Earlier findings revealed that most TCR beta V segments proved productive either about 87% or about 30% of the time.

The sequenced material came from PBMCs. The V and J genes are TRBV7-6 and TRBJ1-1; D is unresolved. This clonotype was obtained from a man under 40 in good health and CMV-seropositive. For the CDR3, the DNA is TGTGCCAGCAGCTTATCGCGGGCCGGTAGCACTGAAGCTTTCTTT. Its translation: CASSLSRAGSTEAFF.